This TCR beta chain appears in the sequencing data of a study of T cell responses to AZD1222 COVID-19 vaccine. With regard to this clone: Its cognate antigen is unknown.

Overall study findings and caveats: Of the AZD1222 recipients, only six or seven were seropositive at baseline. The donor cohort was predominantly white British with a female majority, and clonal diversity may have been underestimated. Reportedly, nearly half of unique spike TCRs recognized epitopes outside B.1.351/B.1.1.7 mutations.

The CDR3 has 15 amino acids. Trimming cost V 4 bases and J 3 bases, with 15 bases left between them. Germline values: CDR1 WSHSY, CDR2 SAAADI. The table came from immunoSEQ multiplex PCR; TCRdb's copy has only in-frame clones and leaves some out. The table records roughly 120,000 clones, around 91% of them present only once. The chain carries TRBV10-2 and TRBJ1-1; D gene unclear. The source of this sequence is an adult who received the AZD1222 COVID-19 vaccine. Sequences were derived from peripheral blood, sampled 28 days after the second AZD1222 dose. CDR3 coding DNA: TGCGCCAGCAGTGTTTCAGTAATGGGATACACTGAAGCTTTCTTT. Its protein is CASSVSVMGYTEAFF.